This T cell receptor beta chain was sequenced for a study of blood T cell repertoires in COVID-19. Study-level information: Donors in the United States, Italy and Spain gave samples during acute or convalescent COVID-19.

Some clones are missing from TCRdb's copy, which holds only in-frame ones; the method was immunoSEQ multiplex PCR. The table has 30,000 to 40,000 clones, 85% to 95% seen once. Material: peripheral blood. The receptor comes from a male donor with active COVID-19.

CDR3 in amino acids: CASSLVVTGVPGELFF. The CDR3 DNA follows: TGTGCCAGCAGCTTAGTAGTGACGGGGGTCCCCGGGGAGCTGTTTTTT. The chain links TRBV7-6 to TRBJ2-2, with D tentatively TRBD2 (6 bases). In germline, CDR1 is SGHVS, CDR2 FNYEAQ. This CDR3 has 16 residues. V was trimmed by 1 base and J by 6 bases, leaving 15 bases between them.